The source of this T cell receptor (beta chain) is a study of blood T cell repertoires in COVID-19. Produced via immunoSEQ multiplex PCR; TCRdb's table is partial and in-frame only. The data contain over 150,000 clones, 76% of them seen just once; the ten biggest clones take up around 3.5%. This clone occurred once. The CDR3 has 14 residues. V lost 4 bases and J 5 bases, leaving 16 bases between the germline ends. Germline CDR1 and CDR2: SGHRS and YFSETQ. The chain has TRBV5-1 and TRBJ2-7, with D possibly TRBD2 on 5 matching bases. This receptor was obtained from a woman over 75 with acute or convalescent COVID-19. The sample taken for sequencing was peripheral blood. CDR3 amino acids: CASSMTTSPDEQYF. CDR3 DNA sequence: TGCGCCAGCAGCATGACTACAAGCCCGGACGAGCAGTACTTC.